A selection of T cell receptor beta chains follows, all from one sample in a study of T cell responses to AZD1222 COVID-19 vaccine. Only in-frame clones appear in the TCRdb table, and some are missing; sequencing was by immunoSEQ multiplex PCR. The data contain about 70,000 clones, approximately 90% of them singletons. The sample in question was peripheral blood, obtained 28 days after the second dose of the MenACWY control vaccine. All receptors come from an adult who received the MenACWY meningococcal vaccine as a control. CDR3s include the opening cysteine and the closing phenylalanine or tryptophan. D genes are given only for firm matches. Clone size, where shown, is once, few, many, or a class for clones that have expanded.

.	TRBV5-1	TRBJ1-4	.	TGCGCCAGCAGCTTCCAAGCAGCAACTAATGAAAAACTGTTTTTT	CASSFQAATNEKLFF
TRBD1	TRBV19	TRBJ1-1	few	TGTGCCAGTTTCCCACAGGGGGGAACTGAAGCTTTCTTT	CASFPQGGTEAFF
.	TRBV12-5	TRBJ1-2	.	TGTGCTAGTGGCCCCGGGCAGGGTATCTATGGCTACACCTTC	CASGPGQGIYGYTF
.	TRBV5-1	TRBJ1-5	.	TGCGCCAGCAGCTTGGGTGGAGGTCAGCCCCAGCATTTT	CASSLGGGQPQHF
.	TRBV7-3	TRBJ2-7	.	TGTGCCAGCAGCTTATTGTCGGCTCCACTCTACGAGCAGTACTTC	CASSLLSAPLYEQYF
.	TRBV12-3/TRBV12-4	TRBJ1-2	few	TGTGCCAGCATCTCCGATCTCTCCTATGGCTACACCTTC	CASISDLSYGYTF
.	TRBV7-9	TRBJ2-7	.	TGTGCCAGCGGAGGGAGCCCCTACGAGCAGTACTTC	CASGGSPYEQYF
.	TRBV20-1	TRBJ1-2	few	TGCAGTGCCACAGTCAGAAGGGGCTACACCTTC	CSATVRRGYTF
TRBD1	TRBV28	TRBJ1-4	.	TGTGCCAGCAGTGACCGGACAGGCCTTAATGAAAAACTGTTTTTT	CASSDRTGLNEKLFF
.	TRBV5-5	TRBJ1-6	.	TGTGCCAGCAGCTTGGGAAACGCCAATTCACCCCTCCACTTT	CASSLGNANSPLHF
.	TRBV7-2	TRBJ2-1	.	TGTGCCAGCAGCTTAGTCCCGGAGGCCACCTACAATGAGCAGTTCTTC	CASSLVPEATYNEQFF
.	TRBV28	TRBJ1-5	.	TGTGCCAGCAGTCGGGACGGAGGCAATCAGCCCCAGCATTTT	CASSRDGGNQPQHF
.	TRBV21-1	TRBJ2-1	.	TGTGCCAGCAGTTTGTCCAGACGGGCTAGGAATGAGCAGTTCTTC	CASSLSRRARNEQFF
.	TRBV5-4	TRBJ2-1	.	TGTGCCAGCAGTCCGGGACGCGGTACAGGTGAGCAGTTCTTC	CASSPGRGTGEQFF
TRBD1	TRBV7-2	TRBJ2-4	.	TGTGCCAGCAGCTTAGAACAGGGGGTTTGGACCATTCAGTACTTC	CASSLEQGVWTIQYF
TRBD1	TRBV18	TRBJ1-5	once	TGTGCCAGCTCACCGGGACAGGGGGATCAGCCCCAGCATTTT	CASSPGQGDQPQHF
.	TRBV30	TRBJ2-7	.	TGTGCCTGGGGATACGGGAATCTCTACGAGCAGTACTTC	CAWGYGNLYEQYF
.	TRBV12-5	TRBJ2-7	.	TGTGCTAGTGGTTCCTCGGCGGGCCCTGAGAGGCACTTC	CASGSSAGPERHF
TRBD2	TRBV19	TRBJ2-1	.	TGTGCCAGTAGTACTAGCGGGGGGGCTAATGAGCAGTTCTTC	CASSTSGGANEQFF
TRBD1	TRBV5-1	TRBJ1-6	.	TGCGCCAGCAGCTTGGCCTGGACAGGGGATTACTTT	CASSLAWTGDYF
.	TRBV28	TRBJ2-1	once	TGTGCCAGCAGTTTATCGGGAGATTTCCTCCGCATGAATGAGCAGTTCTTC	CASSLSGDFLRMNEQFF
.	TRBV6-1	TRBJ2-7	.	TGTGCCAGCAGTGAAAAGGGCCTAGGGCACGAGCAGTACTTC	CASSEKGLGHEQYF
.	TRBV6-1	TRBJ2-7	few	TGTGCCAGCAGTGAAGCGGACAGCTCCTACGAGCAGTACTTC	CASSEADSSYEQYF
TRBD1	TRBV19	TRBJ2-3	.	TGTGCCAGTTCTGGGACAGGGGTAAAAGATACGCAGTATTTT	CASSGTGVKDTQYF
.	TRBV30	TRBJ2-7	.	TGTGCCTGGAGCCCACCGGGGTCGAGACCCTACGAGCAGTACTTC	CAWSPPGSRPYEQYF
TRBD1	TRBV19	TRBJ1-5	.	TGTGCCAGTAGTCCCGGACAGGGGGCATTTGGCAATCAGCCCCAGCATTTT	CASSPGQGAFGNQPQHF
.	TRBV6-6	TRBJ2-7	.	TGTGCCAGCAGTCCCCTCGAGAGGGCGGTGGAGCAGTACTTC	CASSPLERAVEQYF
TRBD2	TRBV18	TRBJ2-5	.	TGTGCCAGCTCACGACTAGCGGGGGGGCCGACGAGCCAAGAGACCCAGTACTTC	CASSRLAGGPTSQETQYF
TRBD1	TRBV7-9	TRBJ1-3	few	TGTGCCAGCAGCTCGGACTCGACAGGGGGTTATGGAAACACCATATATTTT	CASSSDSTGGYGNTIYF
.	TRBV12-3/TRBV12-4	TRBJ1-2	.	TGTGCCAGCAGTGAGGGATTTCTCTATGGCTACACCTTC	CASSEGFLYGYTF
.	TRBV7-2	TRBJ2-7	.	TGTGCCAGCAGCTTAGGGCAGGGGAACTACGAGCAGTACTTC	CASSLGQGNYEQYF
.	TRBV19	TRBJ2-5	.	TGTGCCAGTAGCCCGACCTGGGAGGAGACCCAGTACTTC	CASSPTWEETQYF
.	TRBV10-2	TRBJ1-3	.	TGCGCCAGCGAGGAACCTGGAAACACCATATATTTT	CASEEPGNTIYF
.	TRBV23-1	TRBJ1-2	.	TGCGCCAGCAGTCAATCGCCCGGGAATATCGGCTATGGCTACACCTTC	CASSQSPGNIGYGYTF
.	TRBV15	TRBJ2-1	.	TGTGCCACCAGCAGAGATCGCGACTATTACAATGAGCAGTTCTTC	CATSRDRDYYNEQFF
.	TRBV15	TRBJ2-7	once	TGTGCCACCAGCAGGTACAACTACGAGCAGTACTTC	CATSRYNYEQYF